Sequencing of this TCR beta chain was carried out in a study of blood T cell repertoires in COVID-19. Study overall: Whether acute or convalescent, the COVID-19 samples came from the United States, Italy and Spain. Sources were T cells, B-cell-depleted T cells, or PBMCs; the material itself was cDNA or gDNA.

Living in roughly 25 US areas, the participants were between about 18 and 100 years of age. Recovered participants had two consecutive negative NP/OP PCR tests, healthcare professional clearance, or symptom resolution. CDR1 SEHNR and CDR2 FQNEAQ come from the germline V gene (reference sequence). The CDR3 totals 13 residues. V gave up 3 bases and J gave up 5 bases, with 10 bases separating them. Clones were sequenced by immunoSEQ multiplex PCR, and TCRdb holds only the in-frame ones, with some missing. Of roughly 300,000 clones listed, 70% to 90% are singletons. The sequenced sample was PBMCs or T cells enriched from blood (not recorded which). The origin of this receptor is a woman in her 30s who had recovered from COVID-19. The rearrangement joins TRBV7-9 to TRBJ1-2, with a weak D call TRBD1 (5 bases). As DNA, the CDR3 is TGTGCCAGCAGCTTGGGGACTGATTATGGCTACACCTTC. This translates into CASSLGTDYGYTF. The entire variable domain, with the rest obtained from reference TRBV7-9 and TRBJ1-2, is as follows: DTGVSQNPRHKITKRGQNVTFRCDPISEHNRLYWYRQTLGQGPEFLTYFQNEAQLEKSRLLSDRFSAERPKGSFSTLEIQRTEQGDSAMYLCASSLGTDYGYTFGSGTRLTVV.